This T cell receptor beta chain appears in the sequencing data of a study of identical twins. General study findings and limits: Out-of-frame beta sequences exhibited a weaker degree of excess twin sharing. Models underpredicted monozygotic twin sharing of out-of-frame TCR alpha.

TCRdb redid the calling of the 5' RACE reads with MiXCR, one entry per CDR3 protein. The sample comprises about 300,000 distinct CDR3 sequences, roughly an eighth of which are singletons, and about 7% rests with the top ten. CDR3 length: 17 amino acids. Trimming took off 2 bases at V and 1 base at J, with 14 bases between the two ends. Per germline, CDR1 KGHDR and CDR2 SFDVKD. A word on this clonotype: Its antigen is still unknown.

These data also formed part of another study, on yellow fever vaccine responses in identical twins.

Input material: CD8+ T cells sorted from blood. V usage is TRBV24-1 and J usage is TRBJ2-1, with D hard to call. This TCR derives from a woman between 18 and 29 years old in good health. The CDR3 DNA follows: TGTGCCACCAGTGATTCTCCCCACTCGGTATCCTACAATGAGCAGTTCTTC. Residues: CATSDSPHSVSYNEQFF.